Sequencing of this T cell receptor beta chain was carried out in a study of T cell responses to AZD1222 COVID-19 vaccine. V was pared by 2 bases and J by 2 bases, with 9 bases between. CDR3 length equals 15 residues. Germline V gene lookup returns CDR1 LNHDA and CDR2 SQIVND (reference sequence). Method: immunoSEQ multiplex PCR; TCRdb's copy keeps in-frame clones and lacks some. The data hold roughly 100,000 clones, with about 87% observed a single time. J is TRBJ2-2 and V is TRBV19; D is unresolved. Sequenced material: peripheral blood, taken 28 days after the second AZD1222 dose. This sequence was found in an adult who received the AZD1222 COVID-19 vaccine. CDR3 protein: CASSITTLNTGELFF. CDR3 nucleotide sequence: TGTGCCAGTAGTATAACTACCTTAAACACCGGGGAGCTGTTTTTT.